These 20 T cell receptor beta chains were sequenced from one sample in a study of regulatory T cells in long-lasting Graves disease. Construction of TCR beta libraries relied on iRepertoire HTBI primers and on Arm-PCR targeting CDR3 regions. A single record per CDR3 protein comes from TCRdb applying MiXCR to the multiplex PCR reads. The data hold a few hundred thousand distinct CDR3 sequences, with 23% observed a single time. Time point denoted: persistent/refractory GD, antithyroid drugs over 5 years with positive TRAb. The TCR library was prepared using RNA isolated from PBMCs. Material: peripheral blood mononuclear cells (PBMCs), obtained when the disease was refractory, from a patient treated with antithyroid drugs. All receptors derive from a female donor with Graves disease.

The chain combines TRBV5-8 with TRBJ2-5, with 12 positions matching TRBD2. V dropped 5 bases and J dropped 3; count of bases not matched to a gene: 8. The CDR3 sequence is 16 residues long. The germline V gene encodes CDR1 SGHTS and CDR2 YDEGEE. As DNA, the CDR3 is TGTGCCAGCAGTTTTGGACTAGCGGGACCTAAAGAGACCCAGTACTTC. Protein: CASSFGLAGPKETQYF.

In this sample, this clonotype turned up a few times. The CDR3 region has the DNA TGTGCCAGCAGCCAAGACAGGGGAGTCAACGAGCAGTACTTC. This encodes CASSQDRGVNEQYF. This sequence joins TRBV5-6 and TRBJ2-7, with 8 bases that match TRBD1. J lost 5 bases, V lost 4 bases, and 8 bases had no gene match. The CDR3 runs 14 residues. CDR1 SGHDT and CDR2 YYEEEE come from the germline V gene.

The gene calls are TRBV2 and TRBJ1-5, with D hard to call. V dropped 3 bases and J dropped 6 bases, with 15 bases sitting between them. Germline-derived CDR1 and CDR2 are SNHLY and FYNNEI. The CDR3 consists of 15 residues. The CDR3 reads CASSDGSSRRQPQHF. Written as DNA, the CDR3 is TGTGCCAGCAGTGACGGGTCTTCCAGGCGTCAGCCCCAGCATTTT.

This clonotype was seen at least ten times. The V gene is TRBV16, the J gene TRBJ1-2; possibly TRBD1 for D (5 bases). Trimming took off 0 bases at V and 6 bases at J, with 14 bases between the two ends. From germline, CDR1 is KGHSY and CDR2 FQNENV. This CDR3 has 15 residues. The CDR3 DNA sequence: TGTGCCAGCAGCCAATCCCGTTCGACAGTAAATGGCTACACCTTC. Translated: CASSQSRSTVNGYTF.

This clonotype was detected a few times. This chain joins TRBV9 and TRBJ1-4; no reliable D call. The CDR3 consists of 15 residues. Germline assignment: CDR1 SGDLS and CDR2 YYNGEE. V lost 0 bases and J 6 bases, leaving 12 bases between the germline ends. The CDR3 protein is CASSVAVSTDEKLFF. Here the CDR3 DNA reads TGTGCCAGCAGCGTAGCTGTGTCGACTGATGAAAAACTGTTTTTT. The full variable domain, rest sourced from reference TRBV9 and TRBJ1-4, is DSGVTQTPKHLITATGQRVTLRCSPRSGDLSVYWYQQSLDQGLQFLIQYYNGEERAKGNILERFSAQQFPDLHSELNLSSLELGDSALYFCASSVAVSTDEKLFFGSGTQLSVL.

This clonotype was seen a few times. The chain combines TRBV15 with TRBJ2-2, with D possibly being TRBD1 (6 bases). CDR3 length: 15 residues. V was clipped by 0 bases and J by 2 bases, with 7 bases between them. Germline V lookup: CDR1 LNHNV, CDR2 YYDKDF (reference sequence). The CDR3 region is CATSRDRGNTGELFF. The CDR3 coding sequence is TGTGCCACCAGCAGAGACAGGGGAAACACCGGGGAGCTGTTTTTT.

This clonotype was seen only a few times. The chain carries TRBV9 and TRBJ1-1; TRBD1 might be the D (5 bases). Looked up from germline, CDR1 is SGDLS and CDR2 is YYNGEE. The V end lost 0 bases, the J end lost 4 bases, and 10 bases lay between the germline ends. This CDR3 has 14 amino acids. In nucleotides, the CDR3 is TGTGCCAGCAGCGTAGGCCAGGGCGGCACTGAAGCTTTCTTT. Its translation is CASSVGQGGTEAFF.

The V gene is TRBV10-3, the J gene TRBJ1-1; D is uncertain. The CDR3 totals 13 residues. Per germline, CDR1 ENHRY and CDR2 SYGVKD. V lost 2 bases and J 6 bases, leaving 10 bases between the germline ends. CDR3 sequence: CAISERSESEAFF. The DNA for the CDR3 is TGTGCCATCAGTGAGCGCTCGGAGTCTGAAGCTTTCTTT.

V is TRBV19 and J is TRBJ1-2; possibly TRBD1 for D (6 bases). The CDR3 extends over 15 amino acids. Trimming removed 8 bases at V and 1 base at J, with 17 bases between. Germline V gene lookup returns CDR1 LNHDA and CDR2 SQIVND (reference sequence). The CDR3 sequence: CASLPDSLNNYGYTF. The CDR3 DNA sequence: TGTGCCAGTCTCCCGGACAGCTTAAATAACTATGGCTACACCTTC.

This clonotype was detected ten times or more. The chain is built from TRBV7-2 and TRBJ2-4; 15 bases are a match to TRBD2. The germline V gene encodes CDR1 SGHTA and CDR2 FQGNSA. CDR3 length: 15 residues. The trim removed 7 bases at V and 9 bases at J, leaving 7 bases unmatched. The CDR3 coding sequence is TGTGCCAGCACTGGACTAGCGGGAGGGGCCGCCATTCAGTACTTC. Protein: CASTGLAGGAAIQYF.

The V and J genes are TRBV20-1 and TRBJ1-1, with 8 bases fitting TRBD1. Losses at the gene ends were 2 bases for V and 2 bases for J; bases not matched to a gene: 4. Germline V lookup: CDR1 DFQATT, CDR2 SNEGSKA (reference sequence). The CDR3 is made up of 14 amino acids. The DNA for the CDR3 is TGCAGTGCTAGACCGGGACAGGCAAACACTGAAGCTTTCTTT. Translation gives CSARPGQANTEAFF.

The gene calls are TRBV6-2 or TRBV6-3 and TRBJ1-2, with 7 nucleotides matching TRBD1. The CDR3 totals 13 residues. V dropped 4 bases and J dropped 10; count of bases not matched to a gene: 9. Germline V lookup: CDR1 MNHEY, CDR2 SVGEGT. In DNA form, the CDR3 reads TGTGCCAGCAGTTCGCGACAGGGATGGGACTACACCTTC. It translates to CASSSRQGWDYTF.

In its sample, this clonotype was seen a few times. The genes are TRBV5-1 and TRBJ1-1; 9 bases match TRBD1. In germline, CDR1 is SGHRS, CDR2 YFSETQ. J was trimmed by 4 bases and V by 3 bases; bases with no gene match: 10. CDR3 length equals 16 residues. The CDR3 reads CASSYLQGARTTEAFF. The DNA for the CDR3 is TGCGCCAGCAGCTACCTACAGGGGGCCAGAACCACTGAAGCTTTCTTT.

This clonotype was observed at least ten times. The CDR3: CASSEVHPYEQYF. The CDR3 DNA reads TGTGCCAGCAGTGAAGTACACCCTTACGAGCAGTACTTC. This chain connects TRBV6-1 to TRBJ2-7; no clear D gene. This CDR3 contains 13 residues. Trimming left V 1 base short and J 4 bases short, with 8 bases between. CDR1 is MNHNS, CDR2 SASEGT, per germline.

This chain joins TRBV6-1 and TRBJ2-1; maybe TRBD1 (5 bases). Trimming pared 3 bases from V and 0 bases from J, leaving 9 bases between. The germline CDR1 and CDR2 sequences are MNHNS and SASEGT. This CDR3 is built from 15 residues. In nucleotides, the CDR3 is TGTGCCAGCAGTGAGGACATAAGCTCCTACAATGAGCAGTTCTTC. Encoded protein: CASSEDISSYNEQFF.

This clonotype was detected a few times. The V gene is TRBV2, the J gene TRBJ1-5; no firm D call. CDR1 is SNHLY and CDR2 is FYNNEI in the germline V gene. The CDR3 has 13 residues. V lost 7 bases and J lost 4, with 11 bases in between. CDR3 in amino acids: CASMSAGNQPQHF. In DNA, the CDR3 is TGTGCCAGCATGAGCGCGGGTAATCAGCCCCAGCATTTT.

The chain links TRBV6-1 to TRBJ2-4; D is ambiguous. This CDR3 region has 14 residues. CDR1 MNHNS and CDR2 SASEGT come from the germline V gene. Deletions cut 1 base from V and 7 bases from J, with 11 bases between. CDR3 DNA: TGTGCCAGCAGTGAAGGCCCGAATGAGAACATTCAGTACTTC. Translation: CASSEGPNENIQYF.

This clonotype was counted a few times. V and J are TRBV5-1 and TRBJ1-5, with D possibly matching TRBD1 (5 bases). The CDR3 extends over 15 amino acids. Germline loops: CDR1 SGHRS, CDR2 YFSETQ. The germline V and J ends were trimmed by 0 bases and 7 bases, with 14 bases remaining between them. The DNA of the CDR3 is TGCGCCAGCAGCTTGGACAGGTTATCGGGACAGCCCCAGCATTTT. Protein product: CASSLDRLSGQPQHF.

This rearrangement joins TRBV7-2 to TRBJ2-3; maybe TRBD2 (5 bases). The CDR3 length is 13 residues. Trimming cost V 6 bases and J 7 bases, with 14 bases left between them. Germline V gene lookup returns CDR1 SGHTA and CDR2 FQGNSA. This CDR3 is CASSRGAQYTQYF. The CDR3 nucleotides are TGTGCCAGCAGTCGGGGAGCTCAATATACGCAGTATTTT.

V gene TRBV6-1 combines with J gene TRBJ1-5; D is undetermined. There are 14 residues in the CDR3. The V end lost 3 bases, the J end lost 3 bases, and 9 bases lay between the germline ends. Germline V lookup: CDR1 MNHNS, CDR2 SASEGT. CDR3 coding DNA: TGTGCCAGCAGTGATTCGCACAACAATCAGCCCCAGCATTTT. Protein product: CASSDSHNNQPQHF.